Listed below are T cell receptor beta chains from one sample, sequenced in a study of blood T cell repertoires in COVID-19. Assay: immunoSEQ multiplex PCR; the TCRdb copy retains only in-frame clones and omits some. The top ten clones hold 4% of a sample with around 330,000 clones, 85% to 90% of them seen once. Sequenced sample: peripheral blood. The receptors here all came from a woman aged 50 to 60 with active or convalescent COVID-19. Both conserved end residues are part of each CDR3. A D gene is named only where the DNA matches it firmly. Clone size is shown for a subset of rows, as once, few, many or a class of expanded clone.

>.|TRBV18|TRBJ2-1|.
TGTGCCAGCTCACCAAAAGGTCTAGGCTACAATGAGCAGTTCTTC
CASSPKGLGYNEQFF
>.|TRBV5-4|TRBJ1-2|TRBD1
TGTGCCAGCAGCCCCGCCCCGGGACAGGGGGTTACTAACTATGGCTACACCTTC
CASSPAPGQGVTNYGYTF
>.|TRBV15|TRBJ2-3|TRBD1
TGTGCCACCAGCCCCCAAGGGGGCGTCCCCACAGATACGCAGTATTTT
CATSPQGGVPTDTQYF
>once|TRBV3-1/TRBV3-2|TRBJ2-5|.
TGTGCCAGCAGCCAAGAGAGGGCTGCTAGTACCCAGTACTTC
CASSQERAASTQYF
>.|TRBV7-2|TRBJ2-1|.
TGTGCCAGCAGCGGTCGGACAGTTCAATTCTTC
CASSGRTVQFF
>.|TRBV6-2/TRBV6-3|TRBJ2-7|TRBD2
TGTGCCAGCAGTTATTCATTAGCGGGGGCCTCCTACGAGCAGTACTTC
CASSYSLAGASYEQYF
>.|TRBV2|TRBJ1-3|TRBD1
TGTGCCAGCAGTGTTTACGGCAGGGGGAGTCGTAACACCATATATTTT
CASSVYGRGSRNTIYF
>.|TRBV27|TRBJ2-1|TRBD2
TGTGCCAGCGGGACGCGGGGGGCCAAATACAATGAGCAGTTCTTC
CASGTRGAKYNEQFF
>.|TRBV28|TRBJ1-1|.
TGTGCCAGCACCCTAACTCGCGGAGCGGACACTGAAGCTTTCTTT
CASTLTRGADTEAFF
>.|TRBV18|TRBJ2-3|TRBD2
TGTGCCAGCTCACCATCCGGAGCTAGCGGGGTTACGCAGTATTTT
CASSPSGASGVTQYF
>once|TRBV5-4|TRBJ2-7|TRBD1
TGTGCCAGCAGCCGGGAAGAGGGGGCTATATTGGCGCCTGTTCCCGAGCAGTACTTC
CASSREEGAILAPVPEQYF
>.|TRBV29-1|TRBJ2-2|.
TGCAGCGTCCGGGAAGTCGGGGAGCTGTTTTTT
CSVREVGELFF
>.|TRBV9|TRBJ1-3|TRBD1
TGTGCCAGCAGCGTGGGGCAGGGGGCTGGAAACACCATATATTTT
CASSVGQGAGNTIYF
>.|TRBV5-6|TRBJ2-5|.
TGTGCCAGCAGCTTGGCAGGACAGTCGAAGACCCAGTACTTC
CASSLAGQSKTQYF
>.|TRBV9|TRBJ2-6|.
TGTGCCAGCAGCGTCTATAACAGGGTGAACGGGGCCAACGTCCTGACTTTC
CASSVYNRVNGANVLTF
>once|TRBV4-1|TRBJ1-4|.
TGCGCCAGCAGCCAAGAAATGACAGTGGAAAAACTGTTTTTT
CASSQEMTVEKLFF
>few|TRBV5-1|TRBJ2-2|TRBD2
TGCGCCAGCAGCTTGGGTCTAGCGGGATTCACCGGGGAGCTGTTTTTT
CASSLGLAGFTGELFF
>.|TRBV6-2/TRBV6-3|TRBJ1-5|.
TGTGCCAGCAGTAAGGGACTCAATCAGCCCCAGCATTTT
CASSKGLNQPQHF
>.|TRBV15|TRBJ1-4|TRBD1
TGTGCCACCAGCAGGGGACAGGGTTCAGGGGAAAAACTGTTTTTT
CATSRGQGSGEKLFF
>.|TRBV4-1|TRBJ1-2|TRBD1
TGCGCCAGCAGCCAAGACCCGGGACAGGTCTCTTCCTATGGCTACACCTTC
CASSQDPGQVSSYGYTF
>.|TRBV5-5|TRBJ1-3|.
TGTGCCAGCAGCTTGGCGGGGGGAATCTCTGGAAACACCATATATTTT
CASSLAGGISGNTIYF
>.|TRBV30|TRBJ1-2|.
TGTGCCTCTGTCTTCGGGGGACCTAACTATGGCTACACCTTC
CASVFGGPNYGYTF
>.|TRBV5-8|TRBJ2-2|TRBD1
TGTGCCAGTAGCCCGGGACAGCCTTCGAACACCGGGGAGCTGTTTTTT
CASSPGQPSNTGELFF
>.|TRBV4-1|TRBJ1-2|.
TGCGCCAGCAGCCAAGGTTGGGGGGACGGTGGCTACACCTTC
CASSQGWGDGGYTF
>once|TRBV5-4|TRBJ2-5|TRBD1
TGTGCCAGCAGCTTAGTACAGGGGGCGGTCCAAGAGACCCAGTACTTC
CASSLVQGAVQETQYF
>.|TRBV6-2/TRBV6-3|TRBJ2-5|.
TGTGCCAGCAGTTACGGGGGCCAACAAGAGACCCAGTACTTC
CASSYGGQQETQYF
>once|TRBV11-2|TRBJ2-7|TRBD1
TGTGCCAGCAGCGGGGACAGGCAAGAACTGTACTTC
CASSGDRQELYF
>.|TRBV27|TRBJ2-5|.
TGTGCCAGCAGTCCCCACCATTTATCCGGTCAAGAGACCCAGTACTTC
CASSPHHLSGQETQYF
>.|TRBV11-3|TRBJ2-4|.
TGTGCCAGCAGCGGGTCCGGGTCAAAAAACATTCAGTACTTC
CASSGSGSKNIQYF
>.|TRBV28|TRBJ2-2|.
TGTGCCAGCAGTTTTTACGTTGGACGGACTCTCACTTCGAACACCGGGGAGCTGTTTTTT
CASSFYVGRTLTSNTGELFF
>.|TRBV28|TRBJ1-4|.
TGTGCCAGCAGTTTATCCGGGACAACTAATGAAAAACTGTTTTTT
CASSLSGTTNEKLFF
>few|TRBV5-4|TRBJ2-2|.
TGTGCCAGCACCTTACAGGACAGGAACACCGGGGAGCTGTTTTTT
CASTLQDRNTGELFF
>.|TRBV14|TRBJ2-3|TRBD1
TGTGCCAGCAGGCGGACAGGGTACACAGATACGCAGTATTTT
CASRRTGYTDTQYF
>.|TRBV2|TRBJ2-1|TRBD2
TGTGCCAGCAGCGGGGCAAAGACTAGCGGGTTGGACGATGAGCAGTTCTTC
CASSGAKTSGLDDEQFF
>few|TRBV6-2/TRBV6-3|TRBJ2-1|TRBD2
TGTGCCAGCAGTTACTCGTTAGCGGGAGACCAATACAATGAGCAGTTCTTC
CASSYSLAGDQYNEQFF
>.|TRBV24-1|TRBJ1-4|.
TGTGCCACCGGGAGGTCGCCGAGTGAAAAACTGTTTTTT
CATGRSPSEKLFF
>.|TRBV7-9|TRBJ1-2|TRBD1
TGTGCCAGCAGCCCCCAGACAGGGAACTATGGCTACACCTTC
CASSPQTGNYGYTF
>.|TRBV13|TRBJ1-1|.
TGTGCCAGCAGCTTAGGTCGGGGGGCTTACACTGAAGCTTTCTTT
CASSLGRGAYTEAFF
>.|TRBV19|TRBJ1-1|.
TGTGCCAGTAGTATTTTCGGGAAGCGAATGAACACTGAAGCTTTCTTT
CASSIFGKRMNTEAFF
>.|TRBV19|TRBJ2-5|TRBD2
TGTGCCAGTAGTTTGGGACTAGAGGAGACCCAGTACTTC
CASSLGLEETQYF